The 3 T cell receptor beta chains reported below all come from one sample, sequenced in a study of T-cell reconstitution after alpha-beta-depleted transplantation in children. Preparing the TCRbeta library involved the use of unique molecular identifiers. TCRdb passed the PCR reads through MiXCR, listing each CDR3 protein once. Seen here are 500,000 to 600,000 distinct CDR3 sequences, approximately 32% observed once, and the top ten hold around 2.4%. The sequenced sample was PBMCs from the stem cell graft donor, obtained from the stem cell graft. These receptors were obtained from a human donor who donated a stem cell graft to a child with aplastic anemia.

This clonotype was recorded a few times. V usage is TRBV12-3 or TRBV12-4 and J usage is TRBJ2-7; TRBD1 is a possible D gene (5 bases). V was clipped by 5 bases and J by 2 bases, with 13 bases between them. The CDR3 sequence is 14 residues long. The CDR3 sequence is CASSNQGPTYEQYF. CDR3 in DNA: TGTGCCAGCAGTAACCAGGGCCCCACCTACGAGCAGTACTTC.

This clonotype was detected a few times. The V gene is TRBV12-3 or TRBV12-4, the J gene TRBJ2-5; D is unresolved. This CDR3 contains 14 residues. V was pared by 5 bases and J by 5 bases, with 15 bases between. The CDR3: CASSPAPHPETQYF. DNA for the CDR3: TGTGCCAGCAGTCCCGCCCCCCACCCGGAGACCCAGTACTTC.

This clonotype was detected only a few times. The chain links TRBV28 to TRBJ2-3, with 12 bases fitting TRBD2. The CDR3 totals 18 residues. Unmatched junction bases numbered 8, after V lost 2 bases and J lost 2 bases. Germline V gives CDR1 MDHEN, CDR2 SYDVKM. The CDR3 protein is CASSLGLAGGESTDTQYF. Written as DNA, the CDR3 is TGTGCCAGCAGTTTAGGGCTAGCGGGAGGGGAGTCCACAGATACGCAGTATTTT. The full variable domain, with the rest looked up from reference TRBV28 and TRBJ2-3, is DVKVTQSSRYLVKRTGEKVFLECVQDMDHENMFWYRQDPGLGLRLIYFSYDVKMKEKGDIPEGYSVSREKKERFSLILESASTNQTSMYLCASSLGLAGGESTDTQYFGPGTRLTVL.